A selection of T cell receptor beta chains follows, all from one sample in a study of T cell repertoires in cytomegalovirus infection. Using its own MiXCR run on the reads, TCRdb lists one record per CDR3 protein. This repertoire shows under 850,000 distinct CDR3 sequences, 35% to 45% found once; its top ten account for 2.8%. Sequencing input: PBMCs. The receptors originated from a human donor in good health (CMV status not recorded). Some clones in this sample may be carry-over from other donors' samples. Each CDR3 is given with its conserved first and last residue. The D gene is left open where the match is weak. Only part of the rows carry a size: once, few, many, or a class if the clone is expanded.

D	V	J	size	CDR3	DNA
NA	TRBV9	TRBJ2-6	NA	CSSSLPGANVLTF	TGTTCCAGCAGCCTCCCCGGGGCCAACGTCCTGACTTTC
TRBD1	TRBV10-2	TRBJ2-3	few	CASGTGADTQYF	TGCGCCAGCGGGACAGGGGCAGATACGCAGTATTTT
NA	TRBV28	TRBJ1-6	few	CANTTVYSYNSPLHF	TGTGCCAACACGACGGTTTACTCCTATAATTCACCCCTCCACTTT
TRBD2	TRBV2	TRBJ2-5	few	CASRDLLAGVAETQYF	TGTGCCAGCAGAGACCTACTAGCGGGAGTTGCAGAGACCCAGTACTTC
NA	TRBV6-1	TRBJ1-6	NA	CASSVRDFLRSSYNSPLHF	TGTGCCAGCAGTGTCCGGGACTTTCTAAGGAGTAGTTATAATTCACCCCTCCACTTT
TRBD1	TRBV7-9	TRBJ1-1	NA	CASSLGDRDAFF	TGTGCCAGCAGCTTAGGGGACAGGGATGCTTTCTTT
NA	TRBV7-2	TRBJ2-3	many	CASSSHPQGKDTQYF	TGTGCCAGCAGCTCTCACCCCCAGGGAAAAGATACGCAGTATTTT
TRBD1	TRBV24-1	TRBJ1-5	NA	CATSDLAQGDDF	TGTGCCACCAGTGATTTAGCCCAGGGGGACGATTTT
TRBD2	TRBV6-5	TRBJ2-1	few	CASTSGGGRGEFF	TGTGCCAGCACTAGCGGGGGTGGAAGGGGGGAGTTCTTC
NA	TRBV12-3/TRBV12-4	TRBJ2-1	few	CASRQTGRNYNEQFF	TGTGCCAGCAGGCAGACAGGGAGGAACTACAATGAGCAGTTCTTC
NA	TRBV6-4	TRBJ2-1	medium-sized	CASSDSEAGNEQFF	TGTGCCAGCAGTGACTCAGAAGCGGGCAATGAGCAGTTCTTC
NA	TRBV29-1	TRBJ1-2	once	CSVPTGARYGYTF	TGCAGCGTTCCGACGGGGGCTCGGTATGGCTACACCTTC
NA	TRBV7-9	TRBJ1-1	NA	CASSPQTWGTEAFF	TGTGCCAGCAGCCCCCAGACCTGGGGCACTGAAGCTTTCTTT
NA	TRBV11-2	TRBJ1-6	few	CASSLGRGSYNSPLHF	TGTGCCAGCAGCTTAGGGCGGGGATCCTATAATTCACCCCTCCACTTT
NA	TRBV5-4	TRBJ1-5	NA	CASRLGPGGNQPQHF	TGTGCCAGCCGCCTCGGACCTGGAGGCAATCAGCCCCAGCATTTT
NA	TRBV7-2	TRBJ1-1	NA	CASSLVNRERAFF	TGTGCCAGCAGCTTAGTCAACCGGGAAAGGGCTTTCTTT
NA	TRBV7-3	TRBJ2-1	once	CASSPNTVSYEQFF	TGTGCCAGCAGCCCCAACACGGTGAGCTATGAGCAGTTCTTC
TRBD2	TRBV7-6	TRBJ2-5	many	CASSLKRGAYQETQYF	TGTGCCAGCAGCTTAAAGCGGGGGGCGTACCAAGAGACCCAGTACTTC
NA	TRBV7-9	TRBJ1-1	NA	CASSKGGGIRNTEAFF	TGTGCCAGCAGCAAAGGGGGGGGAATACGGAACACTGAAGCTTTCTTT
TRBD2	TRBV6-4	TRBJ2-5	NA	CASSDNLTSGTSGRADETQYF	TGTGCCAGCAGTGACAATCTCACATCCGGGACTAGCGGGAGGGCCGATGAGACCCAGTACTTC
NA	TRBV5-1	TRBJ1-1	few	CASSSKGVWETEAFF	TGCGCCAGCAGCTCGAAGGGGGTCTGGGAGACTGAAGCTTTCTTT
NA	TRBV19	TRBJ1-5	NA	CASSNKFQPQHF	TGTGCCAGTAGTAACAAATTTCAGCCCCAGCATTTT
TRBD1	TRBV29-1	TRBJ2-7	once	CSVELGQKPYF	TGCAGCGTTGAGTTGGGACAGAAACCGTACTTC
NA	TRBV5-1	TRBJ2-3	NA	CASSPGSAADTQYF	TGCGCCAGCAGCCCTGGCTCAGCGGCAGATACGCAGTATTTT
TRBD1	TRBV19	TRBJ2-2	NA	CASSPWTGALTGELFF	TGTGCCAGTAGTCCCTGGACAGGAGCCCTCACCGGGGAGCTGTTTTTT
NA	TRBV20-1	TRBJ2-5	NA	CTRGDPASQETQYF	TGCACAAGGGGCGACCCCGCCTCTCAAGAGACCCAGTACTTC
TRBD1	TRBV6-6	TRBJ1-3	NA	CASRDGVRGNTIYF	TGTGCCAGCAGGGACGGAGTCAGGGGGAACACCATATATTTT
NA	TRBV7-2	TRBJ1-5	NA	CDSSAVGSCNQPQHF	TGTGACAGTAGCGCGGTGGGGAGTTGCAATCAGCCCCAGCATTTT
TRBD1	TRBV30	TRBJ2-7	few	CAWSPGTGFYEQYF	TGTGCCTGGAGTCCCGGGACAGGGTTCTACGAGCAGTACTTC
NA	TRBV5-5	TRBJ1-1	many	CASSSRASPGVNTEAFF	TGTGCCAGCAGCTCCCGCGCGAGTCCGGGGGTAAACACTGAAGCTTTCTTT
TRBD1	TRBV28	TRBJ2-5	few	CASSLTGTGVGTQYF	TGTGCCAGCAGTTTAACCGGGACAGGGGTTGGGACCCAGTACTTC
NA	TRBV10-3	TRBJ2-3	few	CATGQRKDTQYF	TGTGCCACAGGACAGCGCAAAGATACGCAGTATTTT
TRBD2	TRBV28	TRBJ2-7	few	CASNVASGNYEQYF	TGTGCCAGCAACGTGGCTAGCGGAAATTACGAGCAGTACTTC
TRBD2	TRBV5-6	TRBJ2-1	few	CASSLTGGAVGEQFF	TGTGCCAGCAGCTTGACCGGGGGGGCGGTTGGTGAGCAGTTCTTC
TRBD2	TRBV11-2	TRBJ2-7	NA	CASSFPQNPSGAAYEQYF	TGTGCCAGCAGCTTCCCCCAGAACCCTAGCGGTGCCGCCTACGAGCAGTACTTC
NA	TRBV28	TRBJ1-1	few	CASMHEAGNTEAFF	TGTGCCAGCATGCACGAAGCGGGGAACACTGAAGCTTTCTTT
NA	TRBV19	TRBJ2-7	few	CASSLSSTVAYEQYF	TGTGCCAGTAGTCTCTCGTCGACAGTAGCCTACGAGCAGTACTTC
NA	TRBV4-2	TRBJ1-1	NA	CASSQGSENTEAFF	TGTGCCAGCAGCCAAGGCAGCGAGAACACTGAAGCTTTCTTT
NA	TRBV12-3/TRBV12-4	TRBJ1-1	NA	CASSLNARILWGTEAFF	TGTGCCAGCAGTTTAAACGCCCGGATCTTGTGGGGCACTGAAGCTTTCTTT
TRBD1	TRBV7-9	TRBJ1-1	NA	CASSLTGRRTEAFF	TGTGCCAGCAGCTTGACAGGGAGACGCACTGAAGCTTTCTTT
NA	TRBV7-2	TRBJ1-1	many	CASSYPQWGLAEAFF	TGTGCCAGCAGCTACCCACAGTGGGGGTTGGCTGAAGCTTTCTTT